The following is a TCR beta chain sequence with its context. The data were obtained in a study of identical twins. TCRdb itself ran the 5' RACE reads through MiXCR, one entry per CDR3 protein. The sample consists of roughly 500,000 distinct CDR3 sequences, 22% of them appearing once. The CDR3 consists of 16 residues. V gave up 5 bases and J gave up 2 bases; unmatched junction bases: 14. Germline CDR1 reads SQVTM; CDR2 reads ANQGSEA. The sample was also reused in another study, on T cells expressing NK-cell markers. That report notes: Serological testing identified most of the eight sequenced donors as HCMV-seropositive and one as seronegative.

This rearrangement joins TRBV29-1 to TRBJ2-5; 7 bases line up with TRBD2. The sample consisted of CD4+ T cells sorted from blood. The source is a young woman in good health. The CDR3 nucleotides are TGCAGCGTTATCGGACTACGGCGGGGGTCACAAGAGACCCAGTACTTC. Translated, it gives CSVIGLRRGSQETQYF.